The 8 T cell receptor beta chains below come from one sample, sequenced in a study of control samples from healthy donors and cancer patients. Sequencing used immunoSEQ multiplex PCR; TCRdb keeps in-frame clones, though not all of them. The table has 130,000 or so clones, about 92% seen once; the top ten hold roughly 1.9%. Material: blood. Receptor source: a woman aged 45-60 years in good health.

The chain carries TRBV5-1 and TRBJ2-1; D might be TRBD1 (5 bases). The CDR3 length is 16 residues. Germline V gene data show CDR1 as SGHRS and CDR2 as YFSETQ. V dropped 4 bases and J dropped 4 bases, with 18 bases sitting between them. CDR3 protein: CASSPWAGPSYNEQFF. CDR3 coding DNA: TGCGCCAGCAGCCCCTGGGCAGGGCCCTCGTACAATGAGCAGTTCTTC.

The J gene is TRBJ1-3, the V gene TRBV7-9, with D perhaps matching TRBD1 (6 bases). CDR1 SEHNR and CDR2 FQNEAQ come from the germline V gene (reference sequence). The CDR3 runs 16 residues. V dropped 5 bases and J dropped 0 bases, with 14 bases sitting between them. CDR3 residues: CASSRRTGSSGNTIYF. CDR3 in DNA: TGTGCCAGCAGCCGGAGAACAGGGAGCTCTGGAAACACCATATATTTT.

This chain links TRBV4-1 with TRBJ2-7; 7 nucleotides align to TRBD2. CDR3 length: 17 residues. V dropped 0 bases and J dropped 1; count of bases not matched to a gene: 9. Germline CDR1 is MGHRA and CDR2 is YSYEKL. The CDR3 coding sequence is TGCGCCAGCAGCCAAGATAATGGGAGACTAGCTTCCTACGAGCAGTACTTC. Translation gives CASSQDNGRLASYEQYF.

The genes are TRBV9 and TRBJ2-1; D call uncertain. Germline loops: CDR1 SGDLS, CDR2 YYNGEE. The CDR3 consists of 11 residues. V was cut by 4 bases and J by 8 bases, with 7 bases left in between. The CDR3 protein is CASSSHYEQFF. The CDR3 DNA reads as TGTGCCAGCAGCTCCCACTATGAGCAGTTCTTC. Full variable domain (rest looked up from reference TRBV9 and TRBJ2-1): DSGVTQTPKHLITATGQRVTLRCSPRSGDLSVYWYQQSLDQGLQFLIQYYNGEERAKGNILERFSAQQFPDLHSELNLSSLELGDSALYFCASSSHYEQFFGPGTRLTVL.

V and J are TRBV5-6 and TRBJ2-7, with D unclear. Per the germline V gene, CDR1 is SGHDT and CDR2 is YYEEEE. The CDR3 extends over 15 amino acids. V lost 0 bases and J lost 2, with 12 bases in between. CDR3 loop: CASSLEGLDPYEQYF. The CDR3 bases are TGTGCCAGCAGCTTGGAGGGTCTCGACCCCTACGAGCAGTACTTC.

The chain employs TRBV5-1 and TRBJ2-1; TRBD2 agrees at 14 bases. The J segment lost 5 bases and the V segment lost 4 bases, leaving 2 bases of the junction unmatched. The CDR3 runs 15 residues. Germline V lookup: CDR1 SGHRS, CDR2 YFSETQ. CDR3 protein: CASSPGLAGDNEQFF. Written as DNA, the CDR3 is TGCGCCAGCAGCCCGGGACTAGCGGGAGACAATGAGCAGTTCTTC.

This rearrangement joins TRBV19 to TRBJ2-7, with no clear D. In germline, CDR1 is LNHDA, CDR2 SQIVND (reference sequence). V lost 4 bases and J lost 2, with 12 bases in between. This CDR3 is built from 14 residues. In DNA, the CDR3 is TGTGCCAGTAGTAAGGACGGCAGAACCTACGAGCAGTACTTC. This sequence encodes CASSKDGRTYEQYF.

The chain uses TRBV11-2 and TRBJ2-1, with D maybe TRBD2 (6 bases). From germline, CDR1 is SGHAT and CDR2 FQNNGV. V was shortened by 5 bases and J by 9 bases, with 20 bases between the two germline ends. The CDR3 sequence is 15 residues long. CDR3 DNA: TGTGCCAGCAGCGGCCTGGGGGGTCCGAGGTTTGAGCAGTTCTTC. Translation gives CASSGLGGPRFEQFF.